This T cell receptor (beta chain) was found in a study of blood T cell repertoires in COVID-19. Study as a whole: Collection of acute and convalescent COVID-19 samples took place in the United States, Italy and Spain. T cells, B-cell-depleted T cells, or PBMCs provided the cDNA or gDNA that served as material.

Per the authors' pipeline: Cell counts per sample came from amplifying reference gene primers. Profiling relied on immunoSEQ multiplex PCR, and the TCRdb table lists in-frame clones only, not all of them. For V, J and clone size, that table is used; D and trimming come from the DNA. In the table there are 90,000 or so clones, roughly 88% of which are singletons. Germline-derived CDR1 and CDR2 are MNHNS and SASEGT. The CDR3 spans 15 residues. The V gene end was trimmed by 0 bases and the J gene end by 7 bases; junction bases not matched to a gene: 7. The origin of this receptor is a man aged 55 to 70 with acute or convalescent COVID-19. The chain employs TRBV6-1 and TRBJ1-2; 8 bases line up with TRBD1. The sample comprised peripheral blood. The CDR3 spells CASSEARQGRSGYTF. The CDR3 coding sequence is TGTGCCAGCAGTGAAGCGCGACAGGGGAGGTCTGGCTACACCTTC.